The TCR beta chain described here comes from a study of lung T cells in sarcoidosis with Löfgren's syndrome. In regard to this clonotype: Germline and junction disagree at one end, which may indicate a read error.

TCRdb passed the reads through MiXCR, listing each CDR3 protein once. This table holds 58,000 or so distinct CDR3 sequences, about 20% found once. This CDR3 region has 14 residues. Germline assignment: CDR1 ENHRY and CDR2 SYGVKD. The clonotype was recovered from a human donor with sarcoidosis (Löfgren's syndrome or another form), or a control subject (not recorded which). This chain links TRBV10-3 with TRBJ2-5; 8 nucleotides line up with TRBD2. The specimen was CD4+ T cells from PBMCs. This CDR3 reads CAIRFSGGAETQHF. CDR3 in DNA: TGTGCCATCCGGTTCAGCGGGGGTGCAGAGACCCAGCACTTC.